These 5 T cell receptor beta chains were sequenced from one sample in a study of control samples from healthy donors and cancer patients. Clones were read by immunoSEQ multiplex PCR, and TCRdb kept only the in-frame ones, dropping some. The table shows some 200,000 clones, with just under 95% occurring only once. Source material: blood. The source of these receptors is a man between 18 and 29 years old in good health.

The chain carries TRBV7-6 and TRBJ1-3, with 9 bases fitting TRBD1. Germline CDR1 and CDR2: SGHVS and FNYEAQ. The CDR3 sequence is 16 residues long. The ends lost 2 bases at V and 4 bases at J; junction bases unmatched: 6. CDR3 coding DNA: TGTGCCAGCAGCTTAACAGGGGGCGCATCAGGAAACACCATATATTTT. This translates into CASSLTGGASGNTIYF.

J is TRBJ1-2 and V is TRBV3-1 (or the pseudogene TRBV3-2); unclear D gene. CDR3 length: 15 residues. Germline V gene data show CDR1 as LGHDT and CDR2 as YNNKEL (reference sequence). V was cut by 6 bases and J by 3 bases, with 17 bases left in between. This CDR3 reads CASSSLRSRYYGYTF. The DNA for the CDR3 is TGTGCCAGCAGTTCCTTACGGAGTAGGTACTATGGCTACACCTTC.

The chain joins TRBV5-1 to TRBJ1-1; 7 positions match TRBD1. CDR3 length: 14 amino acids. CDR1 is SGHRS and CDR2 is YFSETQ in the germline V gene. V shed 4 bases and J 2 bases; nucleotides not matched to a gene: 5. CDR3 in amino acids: CASSKQGINTEAFF. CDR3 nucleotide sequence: TGCGCCAGCAGCAAACAGGGGATTAACACTGAAGCTTTCTTT. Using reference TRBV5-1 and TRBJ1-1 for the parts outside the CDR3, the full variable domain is KAGVTQTPRYLIKTRGQQVTLSCSPISGHRSVSWYQQTPGQGLQFLFEYFSETQRNKGNFPGRFSGRQFSNSRSEMNVSTLELGDSALYLCASSKQGINTEAFFGQGTRLTVV.

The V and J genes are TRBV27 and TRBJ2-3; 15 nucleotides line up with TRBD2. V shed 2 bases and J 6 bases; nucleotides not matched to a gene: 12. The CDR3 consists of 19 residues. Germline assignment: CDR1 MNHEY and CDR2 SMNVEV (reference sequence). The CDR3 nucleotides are TGTGCCAGCAGTTTAAGCCCCTGGACTAGCGGGGGGGCGTGGGATACGCAGTATTTT. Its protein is CASSLSPWTSGGAWDTQYF.

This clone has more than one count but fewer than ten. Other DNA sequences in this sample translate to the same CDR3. The CDR3 region is CASRADYGYTF. CDR3 DNA sequence: TGTGCCAGCCGGGCTGACTATGGCTACACCTTC. The chain has TRBV6-5 and TRBJ1-2, with D unclear. The CDR3 is made up of 11 amino acids. Germline CDR1 and CDR2: MNHEY and SVGAGI. With 8 bases removed from V and 3 bases from J, the gap between germline ends came to 7 bases.